This T cell receptor (beta chain) was captured by sequencing in a study of cytomegalovirus exposure and HLA in healthy donors. This PCR relied on a set of 60 Vbeta primers and 13 Jbeta primers. Per the original data handling: There were around 80 million unique TCR beta chains by a later count, and approximately 11 million of them were shared. Produced via immunoSEQ multiplex PCR; TCRdb's table is partial and in-frame only. From that table come the V and J calls and clone size; the DNA was used to work out D and trimming. The sample contains 170,000 or so clones, 77% of which appear only once. This clone was seen a few times. Its antigen is undetermined. General study points: Through in vitro validation, a few CMV-associated chains were shown to be specific for CMV antigens.

CDR1 is MGHDK, CDR2 SYGVNS, per germline. V was cut by 8 bases and J by 7 bases, with 14 bases left in between. CDR3 length: 12 residues. The TCR sequence derives from a woman in her thirties in good health and CMV-seropositive. The specimen sequenced was PBMCs. The V call is TRBV25-1, the J call TRBJ1-1; D is perhaps TRBD1 (6 bases). The CDR3 loop is CASGDGQSEAFF. DNA of the CDR3: TGTGCCAGCGGGGACGGACAGAGTGAAGCTTTCTTT.